Listed below are T cell receptor beta chains from one sample, sequenced in a study of molecular identifiers for immune sequencing clone quantification. Each CDR3 protein gets one entry after TCRdb re-called the PCR reads with MiXCR. The repertoire holds about 510,000 distinct CDR3 sequences, with 25% as singletons. Specimen: naive CD8+ T cells from blood, with Jurkat cell RNA spiked in. Every receptor here comes from a human donor in good health. Some libraries in this study had Jurkat cell RNA spiked in. The CDR3 runs from the conserved cysteine through the conserved F or W. A D gene is named only where the DNA matches it firmly. A clone size is listed for some rows: how often the clone was seen (once, few, many), or a class if it is expanded.

cdr3_nt cdr3_aa clone_size d_call j_call v_call
TGCGCCAGCAGCCGAGATTGGTCTAGCGCGTATAGCGAGCAGTACTTC CASSRDWSSAYSEQYF once - TRBJ2-7 TRBV4-3
TGCAGCGTTGAGGAGGACGGGGAGCTGTTTTTT CSVEEDGELFF many - TRBJ2-2 TRBV29-1
TGTGCCAGCAGCCAAGCGACGGTGCCACCCTTTGAAAAACTGTTTTTT CASSQATVPPFEKLFF - - TRBJ1-4 TRBV3-1
TGTGCCAGCAGGGCACAGGGGTTCGGGGCCAACGTCCTGACTTTC CASRAQGFGANVLTF - TRBD1 TRBJ2-6 TRBV6-1
TGTGCCAGCAGCTCGACGGGGGCCACCGAGACCCAAGAGACCCAGTACTTC CASSSTGATETQETQYF few - TRBJ2-5 TRBV7-6
TGTGCCATCAGTGAGTTCAAATTCGAGACCCAGTACTTC CAISEFKFETQYF few - TRBJ2-5 TRBV10-3
TGTGCCAGCACTTCGCTCCTGGGCGAGCAGTACTTC CASTSLLGEQYF - - TRBJ2-7 TRBV13
TGTGCCAGCAGTTACGGGACCTTTAGAGAAAAACTGTTTTTT CASSYGTFREKLFF few - TRBJ1-4 TRBV6-5
TGTGCCAGCAGCCCCCTTGCAGGAAACACCATATATTTT CASSPLAGNTIYF many - TRBJ1-3 TRBV13
TGTGCCACCAGTTCGGGACCCGACCCGAATGAGCAGTTCTTC CATSSGPDPNEQFF many - TRBJ2-1 TRBV24-1
TGTGCCAGCAGCCAACCTCGCCCCAAAGGCCTCGGCGAGCAGTACTTC CASSQPRPKGLGEQYF many - TRBJ2-7 TRBV3-1
TGTGCCAGCAGCTTAAGGGGGGGCACAGATACGCAGTATTTT CASSLRGGTDTQYF many - TRBJ2-3 TRBV7-2
TGTGCCAGCAGTTACTCGTCCGGACAGGGGTCCTTAGGGGAGCAGTACTTC CASSYSSGQGSLGEQYF few TRBD1 TRBJ2-7 TRBV6-2/TRBV6-3
TGTGCCAGCAGCTCGTGGGGCCTATACAATGAGCAGTTCTTC CASSSWGLYNEQFF few - TRBJ2-1 TRBV11-2
TGCGCCAGCAGCCCGGGACTAGCGGAGGGCGACACAGATACGCAGTATTTT CASSPGLAEGDTDTQYF - TRBD2 TRBJ2-3 TRBV4-3
TGTGCCAGCAGCCCAGACCCTCACCTCTATTTAGCTTTCTTT CASSPDPHLYLAFF - - TRBJ1-1 TRBV7-9
TGCAGTGCTAGAAGGGATCCGGGCACAGGCTACGAGCAGTACTTC CSARRDPGTGYEQYF - - TRBJ2-7 TRBV20-1
TGCGCCAGCAGCCAAGATTTCGGGCGGTACGAGCAGTACTTC CASSQDFGRYEQYF many - TRBJ2-7 TRBV4-3
TGTGCCAGCAGCCACGGTCTTAGGGGGGACTACGAGCAGTACTTC CASSHGLRGDYEQYF - - TRBJ2-7 TRBV3-1
TGTGCCAGCAGTTTATACGAAGGACGCAATACCAATCAGCCCCAGCATTTT CASSLYEGRNTNQPQHF - - TRBJ1-5 TRBV28
TGTGCCAGCAGCCACACTTGGCTAGCGGGGAGCCAAGAGACCCAGTACTTC CASSHTWLAGSQETQYF - TRBD2 TRBJ2-5 TRBV5-6
TGTGCCAGCAGTGAACCTACTTCGAGCGGGGGCGCAGATACGCAGTATTTT CASSEPTSSGGADTQYF many TRBD2 TRBJ2-3 TRBV2
TGCGCCAGCAGCCAGGACAGGGGTTCAGGGGATGAGCAGTTCTTC CASSQDRGSGDEQFF - TRBD1 TRBJ2-1 TRBV4-3
TGTGCCAGCAGCAAGCCCCCGGGACAGATCCTATCCTACGAGCAGTACTTC CASSKPPGQILSYEQYF few TRBD1 TRBJ2-7 TRBV7-2
TGTGCCAGCAGCCTTCGACAGGATGGAACACCCCTCCACTTT CASSLRQDGTPLHF many - TRBJ1-6 TRBV14
TGTGCCAGCGGGACAGGGGGTCAGCCCCAGCATTTT CASGTGGQPQHF - TRBD1 TRBJ1-5 TRBV5-8
TGCGCCAGCAGCCTCCGGGACAGGGAAGAGACCCAGTACTTC CASSLRDREETQYF few TRBD1 TRBJ2-5 TRBV4-1
TGTGCCAGCACCACGGGCCCCGGGGGCTACGAGCAGTACTTC CASTTGPGGYEQYF few - TRBJ2-7 TRBV6-5
TGTGCCAGCACCCCGCCGCCAGGGAAAGAAGTCACTGAAGCTTTCTTT CASTPPPGKEVTEAFF - - TRBJ1-1 TRBV7-9
TGTGCCAGCAGCGGTGAAGGACTAGCGGGCAATGAGCAGTTCTTC CASSGEGLAGNEQFF - TRBD2 TRBJ2-1 TRBV9
TGTGCCAGCAGCGTAGCCGCTAGCGGGAGTCCAGATACGCAGTATTTT CASSVAASGSPDTQYF few TRBD2 TRBJ2-3 TRBV9
TGTGCCAGCAGCTTAGCGGGGGGCATCACAGATACGCAGTATTTT CASSLAGGITDTQYF many - TRBJ2-3 TRBV7-6
TGTGCCAGCGGCGTCCGACAGGGGGTTGACACCGGGGAGCTGTTTTTT CASGVRQGVDTGELFF - TRBD1 TRBJ2-2 TRBV9
TGTGCCAGCAGCTTAGAAGTGGCTAGCGGGCCCAGCACAGATACGCAGTATTTT CASSLEVASGPSTDTQYF few TRBD2 TRBJ2-3 TRBV7-3
TGTGCCGGCAGCCAAATTCCGGGACAGACGAACACTGAAGCTTTCTTT CAGSQIPGQTNTEAFF - TRBD1 TRBJ1-1 TRBV3-1
TGTGCCAGCAGCCCCGAGCGGACTAGCGGCTTCACAGATACGCAGTATTTT CASSPERTSGFTDTQYF few TRBD2 TRBJ2-3 TRBV7-9
TGTGCCAGCAGCTTTAGCTCTGGGGCCAACGTCCTGACTTTC CASSFSSGANVLTF many - TRBJ2-6 TRBV5-6
TGTGCCAGCAGCGGACTAGCTCGGGACTACGAGCAGTACTTC CASSGLARDYEQYF - TRBD2 TRBJ2-7 TRBV6-5
TGTGCCACCAGTGAAGGGTCCTACGAGCAGTACTTC CATSEGSYEQYF few - TRBJ2-7 TRBV24-1
TGTGCCAGCAGTTACAGGGATGAAAAACTGTTTTTT CASSYRDEKLFF few - TRBJ1-4 TRBV6-2/TRBV6-3
TGTGCCAGCAGTTTAGGAGGGGAGAACACTGAAGCTTTCTTT CASSLGGENTEAFF many - TRBJ1-1 TRBV12-3/TRBV12-4
TGTGCCAGCAGCTTCCCCCGGACAGGGTATTCAAATACGCAGTATTTT CASSFPRTGYSNTQYF many TRBD1 TRBJ2-3 TRBV7-6